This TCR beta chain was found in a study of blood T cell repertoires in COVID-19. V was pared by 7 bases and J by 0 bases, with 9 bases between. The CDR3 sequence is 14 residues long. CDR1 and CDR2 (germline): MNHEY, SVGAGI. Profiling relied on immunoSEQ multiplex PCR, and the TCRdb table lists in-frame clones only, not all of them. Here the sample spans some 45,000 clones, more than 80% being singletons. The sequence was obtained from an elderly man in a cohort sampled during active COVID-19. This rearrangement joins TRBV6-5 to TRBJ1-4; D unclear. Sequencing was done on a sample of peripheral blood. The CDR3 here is CASKPGTTNEKLFF. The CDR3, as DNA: TGTGCCAGCAAGCCGGGAACAACTAATGAAAAACTGTTTTTT.